The 6 T cell receptor beta chains presented below share a single source sample, sequenced in a study of cytomegalovirus exposure and HLA in healthy donors. Repertoires were generated with immunoSEQ multiplex PCR, while TCRdb's copy carries only in-frame clones and drops some. The table lists about 110,000 clones, roughly nine tenths of them singletons. Sample: PBMCs. These receptor sequences come from a woman aged 18-29 years in good health and CMV-seronegative.

This chain connects TRBV5-1 to TRBJ2-7; 11 bases align to TRBD1. This CDR3 has 16 amino acids. In germline, CDR1 is SGHRS, CDR2 YFSETQ. J lost 1 base, V lost 4 bases, and 7 bases had no gene match. The CDR3 DNA sequence: TGCGCCAGCAGCCCTAGGACAGGGGGCCCGTCCTACGAGCAGTACTTC. Translated: CASSPRTGGPSYEQYF.

This clone was seen only once. This chain joins TRBV25-1 and TRBJ2-3, with D possibly being TRBD1 (6 bases). The CDR3 contains 15 residues. CDR1 is MGHDK and CDR2 is SYGVNS in the germline V gene. The germline V and J ends were trimmed by 3 bases and 1 base, with 11 bases remaining between them. The CDR3 protein is CASSDLRGGTDTQYF. The CDR3 nucleotides read TGTGCCAGCAGTGACCTCAGGGGAGGCACAGATACGCAGTATTTT. The full variable domain, rest sourced from reference TRBV25-1 and TRBJ2-3, is EADIYQTPRYLVIGTGKKITLECSQTMGHDKMYWYQQDPGMELHLIHYSYGVNSTEKGDLSSESTVSRIRTEHFPLTLESARPSHTSQYLCASSDLRGGTDTQYFGPGTRLTVL.

The genes are TRBV19 and TRBJ1-2; unclear D gene. The CDR3 sequence is 13 residues long. V was pared by 1 base and J by 8 bases, with 11 bases between. Germline CDR1 is LNHDA and CDR2 is SQIVND (reference sequence). CDR3 residues: CASSIGGDGGYTF. CDR3 DNA sequence: TGTGCCAGTAGTATAGGGGGAGATGGCGGCTACACCTTC.

The chain has TRBV4-1 and TRBJ1-4; possible D gene TRBD1, 5 bases. The CDR3 length is 15 residues. V was cut by 2 bases and J by 2 bases, with 9 bases left in between. Germline loops: CDR1 MGHRA, CDR2 YSYEKL. CDR3 sequence (DNA): TGCGCCAGCAGCCAAATAGCAGGGACTAATGAAAAACTGTTTTTT. Protein product: CASSQIAGTNEKLFF.

The V and J genes are TRBV28 and TRBJ1-2; 7 bases fit TRBD1. Germline CDR1 MDHEN, CDR2 SYDVKM. Trimming cost V 5 bases and J 8 bases; bases outside gene matches: 11. There are 14 residues in the CDR3. Written as DNA, the CDR3 is TGTGCCAGCAGTCCCGGGACAGTTCTTCGCGGCTACACCTTC. Residues: CASSPGTVLRGYTF.

The J gene is TRBJ1-1, the V gene TRBV10-2, with D tentatively TRBD1 (5 bases). Germline V lookup: CDR1 WSHSY, CDR2 SAAADI. Deletions cut 5 bases from V and 0 bases from J, with 13 bases between. The CDR3 runs 15 residues. CDR3 DNA: TGCGCCAGCAGTTTATCAGGGATCATGAACACTGAAGCTTTCTTT. Encoded protein: CASSLSGIMNTEAFF.